The TCR beta chain under discussion was sequenced for a study of shared clonotypes between healthy human individuals. Whole-study context: The composition of the donors was a couple of women and a few men aged 18 to 49.

The CDR3 totals 19 residues. Germline CDR1 reads MDHEN; CDR2 reads SYDVKM. V was shortened by 5 bases and J by 0 bases, with 23 bases between the two germline ends. Produced via immunoSEQ multiplex PCR; TCRdb's table is partial and in-frame only. The table lists about 2.4 million clones, under 95% of them singletons. Specimen: naive CD4+ T cells from PBMCs. Described subset: CD45RA+ positively selected. The TCR sequence derives from a man between 18 and 29 years old in good health. Some clones in this sample may be carry-over from other donors' samples. The chain uses TRBV28 and TRBJ2-4, with D perhaps assigned TRBD1 or TRBD2 (5 bases each). The CDR3 DNA reads TGTGCCAGCAGTCGGAGCGGAGCAGGGACCGCGATAGCCAAAAACATTCAGTACTTC. Translation gives CASSRSGAGTAIAKNIQYF.